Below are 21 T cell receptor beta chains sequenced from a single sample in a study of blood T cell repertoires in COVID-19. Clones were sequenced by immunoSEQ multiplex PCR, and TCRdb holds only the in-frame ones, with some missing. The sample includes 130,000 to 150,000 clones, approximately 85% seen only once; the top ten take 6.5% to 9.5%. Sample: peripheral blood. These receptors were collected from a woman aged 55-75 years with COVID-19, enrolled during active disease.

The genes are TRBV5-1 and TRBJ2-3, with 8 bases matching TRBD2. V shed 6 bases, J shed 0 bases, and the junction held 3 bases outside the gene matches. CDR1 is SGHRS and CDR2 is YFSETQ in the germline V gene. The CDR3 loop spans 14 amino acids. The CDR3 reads CASIASGSTDTQYF. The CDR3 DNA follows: TGCGCCAGCATAGCTAGCGGGAGCACAGATACGCAGTATTTT.

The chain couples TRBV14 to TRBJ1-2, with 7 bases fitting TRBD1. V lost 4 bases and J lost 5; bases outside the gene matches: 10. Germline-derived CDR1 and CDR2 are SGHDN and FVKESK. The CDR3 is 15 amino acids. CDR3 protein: CASSRRPGQTYGYTF. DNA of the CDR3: TGTGCCAGCAGCCGAAGGCCGGGACAGACTTATGGCTACACCTTC.

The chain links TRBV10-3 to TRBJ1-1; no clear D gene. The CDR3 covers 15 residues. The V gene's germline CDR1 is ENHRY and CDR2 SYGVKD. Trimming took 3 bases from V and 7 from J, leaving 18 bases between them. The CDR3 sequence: CAISDGGRTRIEAFF. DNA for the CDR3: TGTGCCATCAGTGACGGAGGTCGGACCAGAATTGAAGCTTTCTTT.

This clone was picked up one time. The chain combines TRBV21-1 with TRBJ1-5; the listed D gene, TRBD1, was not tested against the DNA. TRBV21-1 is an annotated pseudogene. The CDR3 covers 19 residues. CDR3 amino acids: CASSLLQGDRAHSNQPQHF. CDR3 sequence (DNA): TGTGCCAGCAGCCTCCTGCAAGGCGACAGGGCCCATAGCAATCAGCCCCAGCATTTT.

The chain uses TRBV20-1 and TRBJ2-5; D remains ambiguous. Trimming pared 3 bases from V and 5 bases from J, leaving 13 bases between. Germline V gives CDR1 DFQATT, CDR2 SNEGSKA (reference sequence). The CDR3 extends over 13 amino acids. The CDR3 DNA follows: TGCAGTGCTAGTGATGACTCCGGGGAGACCCAGTACTTC. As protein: CSASDDSGETQYF.

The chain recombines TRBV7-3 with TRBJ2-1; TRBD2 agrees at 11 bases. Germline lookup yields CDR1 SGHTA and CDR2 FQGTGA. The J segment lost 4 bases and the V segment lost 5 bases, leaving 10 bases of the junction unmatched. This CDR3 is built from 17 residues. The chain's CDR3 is CASSPSGTSGFYNEQFF. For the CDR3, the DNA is TGTGCCAGCAGCCCTAGTGGGACTAGCGGTTTTTACAATGAGCAGTTCTTC.

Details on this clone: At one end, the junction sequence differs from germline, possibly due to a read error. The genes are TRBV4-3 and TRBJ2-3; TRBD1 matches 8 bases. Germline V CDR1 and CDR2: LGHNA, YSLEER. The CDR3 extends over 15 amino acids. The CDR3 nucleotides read TGCGCCAGCAGCCAAGCCGCACTAGGGACAGGTACGCAGTATTTT. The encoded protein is CASSQAALGTGTQYF.

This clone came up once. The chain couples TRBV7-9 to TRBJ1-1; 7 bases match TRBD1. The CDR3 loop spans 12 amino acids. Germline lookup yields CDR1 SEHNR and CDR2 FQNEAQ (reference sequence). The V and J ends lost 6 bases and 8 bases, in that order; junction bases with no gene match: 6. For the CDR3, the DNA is TGTGCCAGCAGTACAGGGGTGGGGGAAGCTTTCTTT. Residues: CASSTGVGEAFF. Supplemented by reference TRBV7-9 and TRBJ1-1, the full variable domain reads DTGVSQNPRHKITKRGQNVTFRCDPISEHNRLYWYRQTLGQGPEFLTYFQNEAQLEKSRLLSDRFSAERPKGSFSTLEIQRTEQGDSAMYLCASSTGVGEAFFGQGTRLTVV.

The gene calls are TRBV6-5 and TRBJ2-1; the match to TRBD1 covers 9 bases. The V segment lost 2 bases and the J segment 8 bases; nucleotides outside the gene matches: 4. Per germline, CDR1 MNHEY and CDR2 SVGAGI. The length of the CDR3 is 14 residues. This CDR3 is CASSYATGGDEQFF. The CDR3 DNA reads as TGTGCCAGCAGTTACGCTACAGGGGGCGATGAGCAGTTCTTC.

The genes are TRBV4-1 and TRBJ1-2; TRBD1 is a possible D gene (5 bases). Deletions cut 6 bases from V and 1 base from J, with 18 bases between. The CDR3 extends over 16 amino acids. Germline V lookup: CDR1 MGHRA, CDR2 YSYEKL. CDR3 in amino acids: CASRPRSRGDNYGYTF. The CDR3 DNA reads TGCGCCAGCAGGCCAAGATCGCGGGGGGATAACTATGGCTACACCTTC.

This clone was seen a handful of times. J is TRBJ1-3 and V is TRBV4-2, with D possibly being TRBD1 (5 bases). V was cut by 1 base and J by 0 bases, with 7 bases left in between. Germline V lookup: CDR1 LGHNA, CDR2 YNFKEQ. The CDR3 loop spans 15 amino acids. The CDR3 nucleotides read TGTGCCAGCAGCCAAGGGGGCAGCTCTGGAAACACCATATATTTT. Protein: CASSQGGSSGNTIYF.

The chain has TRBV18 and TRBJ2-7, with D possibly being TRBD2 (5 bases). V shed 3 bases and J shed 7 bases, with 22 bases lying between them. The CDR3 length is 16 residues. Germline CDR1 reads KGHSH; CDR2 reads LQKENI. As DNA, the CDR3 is TGTGCCAGCTCACCTTACTTCGCAGCGGCTTATGGGGAGCAGTACTTC. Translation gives CASSPYFAAAYGEQYF.

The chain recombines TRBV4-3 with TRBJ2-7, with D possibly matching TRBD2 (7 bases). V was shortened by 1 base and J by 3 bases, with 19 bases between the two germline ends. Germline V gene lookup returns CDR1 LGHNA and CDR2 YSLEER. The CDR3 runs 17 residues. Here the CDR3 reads CASSQVLGGAEGYEQYF. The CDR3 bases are TGCGCCAGCAGCCAAGTTCTAGGGGGGGCGGAAGGCTACGAGCAGTACTTC.

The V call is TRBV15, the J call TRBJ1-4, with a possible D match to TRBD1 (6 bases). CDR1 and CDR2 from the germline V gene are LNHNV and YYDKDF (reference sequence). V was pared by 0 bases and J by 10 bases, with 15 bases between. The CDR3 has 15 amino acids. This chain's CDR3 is CATSRDRGGDGKLFF. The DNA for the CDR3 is TGTGCCACCAGCAGAGATCGGGGGGGCGATGGAAAACTGTTTTTT. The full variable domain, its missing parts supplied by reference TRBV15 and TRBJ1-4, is DAMVIQNPRYQVTQFGKPVTLSCSQTLNHNVMYWYQQKSSQAPKLLFHYYDKDFNNEADTPDNFQSRRPNTSFCFLDIRSPGLGDTAMYLCATSRDRGGDGKLFFGSGTQLSVL.

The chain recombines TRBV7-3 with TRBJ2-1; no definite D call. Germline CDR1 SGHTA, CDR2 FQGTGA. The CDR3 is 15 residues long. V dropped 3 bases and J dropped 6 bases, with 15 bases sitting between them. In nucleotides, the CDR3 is TGTGCCAGCAGCTTGGTACGCAACAACCGCAATGAGCAGTTCTTC. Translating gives CASSLVRNNRNEQFF. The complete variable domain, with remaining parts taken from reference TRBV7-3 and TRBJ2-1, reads GAGVSQTPSNKVTEKGKYVELRCDPISGHTALYWYRQSLGQGPEFLIYFQGTGAADDSGLPNDRFFAVRPEGSVSTLKIQRTERGDSAVYLCASSLVRNNRNEQFFGPGTRLTVL.

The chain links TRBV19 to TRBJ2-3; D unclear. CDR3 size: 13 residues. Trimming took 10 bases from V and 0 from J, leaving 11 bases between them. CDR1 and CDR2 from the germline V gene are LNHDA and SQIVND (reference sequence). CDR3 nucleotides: TGTGCCATCGGCTCAGGAAGCACAGATACGCAGTATTTT. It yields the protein CAIGSGSTDTQYF.

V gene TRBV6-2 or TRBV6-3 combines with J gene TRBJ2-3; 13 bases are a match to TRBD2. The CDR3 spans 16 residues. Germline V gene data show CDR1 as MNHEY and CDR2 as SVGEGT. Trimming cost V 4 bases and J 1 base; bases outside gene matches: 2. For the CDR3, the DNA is TGTGCCAGCAGTTCCGGACTAGCGGGGGGCACAGATACGCAGTATTTT. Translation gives CASSSGLAGGTDTQYF.

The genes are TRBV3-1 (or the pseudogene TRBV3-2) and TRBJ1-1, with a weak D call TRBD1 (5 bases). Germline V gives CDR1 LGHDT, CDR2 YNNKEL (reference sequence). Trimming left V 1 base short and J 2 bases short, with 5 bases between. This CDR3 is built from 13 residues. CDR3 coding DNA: TGTGCCAGCAGCCAAGGGACAAACACTGAAGCTTTCTTT. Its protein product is CASSQGTNTEAFF.

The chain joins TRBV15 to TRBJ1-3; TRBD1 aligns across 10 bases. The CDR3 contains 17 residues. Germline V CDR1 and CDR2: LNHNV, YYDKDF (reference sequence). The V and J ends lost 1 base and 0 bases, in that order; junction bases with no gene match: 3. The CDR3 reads CATSRGRTGGSGNTIYF. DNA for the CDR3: TGTGCCACCAGCAGAGGAAGGACAGGGGGCTCTGGAAACACCATATATTTT.

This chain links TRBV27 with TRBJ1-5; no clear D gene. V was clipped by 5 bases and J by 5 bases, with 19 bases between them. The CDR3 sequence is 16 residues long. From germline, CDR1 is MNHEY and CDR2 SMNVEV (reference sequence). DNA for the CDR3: TGTGCCAGCAGTCCATTCGACCTCATGAGCGATCAGCCCCAGCATTTT. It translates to CASSPFDLMSDQPQHF.

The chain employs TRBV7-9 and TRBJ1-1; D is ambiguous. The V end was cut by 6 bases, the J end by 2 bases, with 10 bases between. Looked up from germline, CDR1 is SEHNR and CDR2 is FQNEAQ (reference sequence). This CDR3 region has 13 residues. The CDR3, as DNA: TGTGCCAGCAGAGCGACGGCAAACACTGAAGCTTTCTTT. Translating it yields CASRATANTEAFF.